This TCR beta chain was retrieved from a study of T cells in Graves' hyperthyroidism and ophthalmopathy. Thyroid ultrasound and orbital computed tomography, with clinical symptoms and serum thyroxine and TRAb, informed diagnoses. The PBMCs studied were ones that came from about 10 ml fresh peripheral blood. This clonotype was counted at least ten times. The antigen remains undetermined. Amplification of TCR beta CDR3 regions used RNA as the template. The HTBI primer set drove a first-round RT-PCR of the TCR CDR3. TCRdb reprocessed the multiplex PCR reads via MiXCR and lists one record per CDR3 protein. The table records hundreds of thousands of distinct CDR3 sequences, 17% of them present only once. J was trimmed by 6 bases and V by 3 bases; bases with no gene match: 3. CDR3 size: 15 residues. Overall study findings and caveats: Ophthalmopathy, which appeared later, was predicted by the model a median approximately six months before onset. Ophthalmopathy was separated from stable hyperthyroidism by a 13 V-J model.

Source material: blood. The chain carries TRBV12-3 or TRBV12-4 and TRBJ1-6, with 9 positions matching TRBD1. The sequence came from a woman in her sixties with Graves' ophthalmopathy. CDR3: CASSFGQGRNSPLHF. In DNA form, the CDR3 reads TGTGCCAGCAGTTTCGGACAGGGGCGTAATTCACCCCTCCACTTT.